What follows are 5 T cell receptor beta chains derived from one specimen sequenced in a study of Graves' ophthalmopathy and Graves' hyperthyroidism. Scientists amplified the TCR beta CDR3 regions from RNA transcripts. First-round RT-PCR relied on HTBI primers, and a second-round multiplex PCR came next. Using its own MiXCR run on the multiplex PCR reads, TCRdb lists one record per CDR3 protein. The sample holds tens of thousands of distinct CDR3 sequences, around 50% seen once. Material: peripheral blood. The origin of the receptors is an adult man with Graves' ophthalmopathy.

At least ten counts were recorded for this clonotype. The chain employs TRBV24-1 and TRBJ2-5; maybe TRBD1 (8 bases). CDR1 is KGHDR, CDR2 SFDVKD, per germline. Trimming stripped 4 bases from V and 4 bases from J, with 18 bases between. CDR3 length: 16 amino acids. The CDR3 spells CATSDHTGGGRETQYF. DNA for the CDR3: TGTGCCACCAGTGACCATACAGGGGGGGGCAGAGAGACCCAGTACTTC.

This clonotype was seen repeatedly, ten times or more. The chain has TRBV2 and TRBJ2-2, with 11 nucleotides matching TRBD1. V was pared by 7 bases and J by 7 bases, with 8 bases of the junction left unmatched. Germline CDR1 and CDR2: SNHLY and FYNNEI. The CDR3 consists of 15 residues. The CDR3 sequence is CASIGQGAVNGELFF. The CDR3 DNA reads TGTGCCAGCATCGGACAGGGGGCAGTTAACGGGGAGCTGTTTTTT.

This sequence joins TRBV7-9 and TRBJ2-7; D is perhaps TRBD2 (6 bases). V lost 5 bases to trimming and J lost 0 bases, with 14 bases between them. CDR1 SEHNR and CDR2 FQNEAQ come from the germline V gene (reference sequence). CDR3 size: 15 residues. CDR3 sequence: CASSVTLAISYEQYF. In DNA, the CDR3 is TGTGCCAGCAGCGTTACCCTAGCGATCTCCTACGAGCAGTACTTC.

The J gene is TRBJ2-3, the V gene TRBV5-1, with 12 nucleotides matching TRBD2. This CDR3 comprises 15 residues. CDR1 is SGHRS and CDR2 is YFSETQ in the germline V gene. After removal of 5 bases from V and 2 bases from J, the junction contained 3 bases not matched to a gene. CDR3 bases: TGCGCCAGCAGGACTAGCGGGAGACTCACAGATACGCAGTATTTT. Protein sequence: CASRTSGRLTDTQYF.

As regards this clonotype: Mismatch with germline at one junction end may stem from a read error. The V gene is TRBV20-1, the J gene TRBJ2-5; the match to TRBD1 covers 7 bases. Germline CDR1 and CDR2: DFQATT and SNEGSKA (reference sequence). The length of the CDR3 is 14 residues. This CDR3 is CSARVRQGQEAQYF. The CDR3 DNA sequence: TGCAGTGCTAGAGTCCGACAGGGCCAAGAGGCCCAGTACTTC.